The rows below give T cell receptor beta chains drawn from one sample of a study of pediatric ulcerative colitis. Generated by immunoSEQ multiplex PCR, the TCRdb table keeps only in-frame clones and is missing some. The profile shows approximately 22,000 clones, about 65% of them singletons. Sequencing used gut tissue. The source is a boy aged 5-17 years with severe ulcerative colitis. The CDR3 runs from the conserved cysteine through the conserved F or W. A D gene is named only where the DNA matches it firmly. For some rows the clone size is stated as once, few or many, or as a class when expanded; others skip it.

TRBJ1-1 . TRBV18 TRBD1 CASSRDRSATEAFF TGTGCCAGCAGCCGGGACAGGTCGGCCACTGAAGCTTTCTTT
TRBJ2-1 . TRBV7-3 TRBD2 CASSLDGGGNNEQFF TGTGCCAGCAGCTTAGATGGCGGGGGAAACAATGAGCAGTTCTTC
TRBJ1-2 . TRBV6-1 . CASSLTYANYGYTF TGTGCCAGCAGTCTGACATATGCTAACTATGGCTACACCTTC
TRBJ1-1 . TRBV7-8 . CASSLLGIRDTEAFF TGTGCCAGCAGCCTATTGGGAATAAGGGACACTGAAGCTTTCTTT
TRBJ1-1 few TRBV2 TRBD1 CASSMTGTKGEAFF TGTGCCAGCAGTATGACAGGGACAAAAGGTGAAGCTTTCTTT
TRBJ2-7 once TRBV6-5 TRBD1 CASSFGTGGIYEQYF TGTGCCAGCAGTTTCGGGACAGGGGGAATCTACGAGCAGTACTTC
TRBJ1-1 . TRBV2 . CARAGRFVAFF TGTGCCAGGGCAGGGAGGTTTGTGGCTTTCTTT
TRBJ1-2 . TRBV7-2 . CASSFGRLNYGYTF TGTGCCAGCAGCTTCGGGAGGCTTAACTATGGCTACACCTTC
TRBJ1-1 few TRBV30 . CAWRMPGNTEAFF TGTGCCTGGAGGATGCCGGGGAACACTGAAGCTTTCTTT
TRBJ2-3 . TRBV4-1 TRBD2 CASSPTRGGPTDTQYF TGCGCCAGCAGCCCCACGCGCGGGGGGCCCACAGATACGCAGTATTTT
TRBJ2-5 . TRBV19 . CASRGGNGETQYF TGTGCCAGTAGAGGGGGTAATGGGGAGACCCAGTACTTC
TRBJ2-3 . TRBV6-5 . CASRLGTLPLDTQYF TGTGCCAGCAGGCTCGGGACCCTTCCCCTTGATACGCAGTATTTT
TRBJ1-1 once TRBV5-1 . CASSLGGFTEAFF TGCGCCAGCAGCTTGGGGGGTTTCACTGAAGCTTTCTTT
TRBJ1-2 few TRBV4-3 . CASSQDSSADIDYGYTF TGCGCCAGCAGCCAAGATTCCTCGGCGGATATCGACTATGGCTACACCTTC
TRBJ2-7 . TRBV10-3 . CAISEPHSYEQYF TGTGCCATCAGTGAGCCCCACAGCTACGAGCAGTACTTC
TRBJ1-2 . TRBV28 . CASTNEGLDGYTF TGTGCCAGCACCAACGAGGGATTGGATGGCTACACCTTC
TRBJ1-1 . TRBV7-8 . CASSPHTVMNTEAFF TGTGCCAGCAGCCCACACACAGTAATGAACACTGAAGCTTTCTTT
TRBJ2-3 . TRBV2 TRBD1 CASRRGTGRTDTQYF TGTGCCAGCAGACGCGGGACAGGGCGCACAGATACGCAGTATTTT
TRBJ2-1 . TRBV5-1 . CASSLGVGRGYNEQFF TGCGCCAGCAGCTTGGGTGTAGGGAGAGGCTACAATGAGCAGTTCTTC
TRBJ2-7 once TRBV6-5 TRBD2 CANSYGTGGAYEQYF TGTGCCAACAGTTACGGGACGGGGGGGGCCTACGAGCAGTACTTC
TRBJ1-5 once TRBV6-1 . CASVSHSNQPQHF TGTGCCAGCGTGAGCCATAGCAATCAGCCCCAGCATTTT
TRBJ2-3 . TRBV9 TRBD1 CASSVSPGQGADTQYF TGTGCCAGCAGCGTCTCGCCGGGACAGGGGGCAGATACGCAGTATTTT
TRBJ2-1 . TRBV7-2 TRBD2 CASSLRRLAGAEQFF TGTGCCAGCAGCTTAAGGAGACTAGCGGGGGCAGAGCAGTTCTTC
TRBJ1-2 . TRBV7-2 . CASSVGDVANYGYTF TGTGCCAGCAGCGTCGGGGACGTAGCTAACTATGGCTACACCTTC
TRBJ2-3 once TRBV11-2 TRBD2 CASSSLAGGPVTDTQYF TGTGCCAGCAGCTCCTTAGCGGGGGGCCCCGTCACAGATACGCAGTATTTT
TRBJ1-6 . TRBV25-1 TRBD1 CASASTGAANSPLHF TGTGCCAGCGCCTCGACAGGGGCCGCAAATTCACCCCTCCACTTT
TRBJ2-7 . TRBV18 . CASSPSESYEQYF TGTGCCAGCTCACCCTCTGAGTCCTACGAGCAGTACTTC
TRBJ2-1 . TRBV7-3 TRBD2 CASSLTGPSGGPYNEQFF TGTGCCAGCAGCTTAACTGGGCCTAGCGGGGGGCCTTACAATGAGCAGTTCTTC
TRBJ2-5 . TRBV19 . CASSNAGQETQYF TGTGCCAGTAGTAATGCAGGACAAGAGACCCAGTACTTC
TRBJ2-1 . TRBV5-1 TRBD2 CASSRIAGGSYNEQFF TGCGCCAGCAGCCGGATAGCGGGGGGATCCTACAATGAGCAGTTCTTC
TRBJ2-2 . TRBV27 . CASSRKGTVEEGLTNTGELFF TGTGCCAGCAGTCGAAAAGGGACAGTAGAAGAGGGACTTACGAACACCGGGGAGCTGTTTTTT
TRBJ2-7 once TRBV7-9 . CAVSRDTSYEQYF TGTGCCGTTTCCCGGGACACGAGCTACGAGCAGTACTTC
TRBJ2-5 . TRBV6-5 . CASSFGRTETQYF TGTGCCAGCAGTTTCGGGCGCACCGAGACCCAGTACTTC
TRBJ1-1 few TRBV14 TRBD1 CASSRRQGVDTEAFF TGTGCCAGCAGCCGACGACAGGGGGTAGACACTGAAGCTTTCTTT
TRBJ2-3 . TRBV4-2 . CASSQGHGPTDTQYF TGTGCCAGCAGCCAAGGACACGGGCCCACAGATACGCAGTATTTT
TRBJ2-7 . TRBV18 . CASSRDSNYEQYF TGTGCCAGCTCACGTGACAGCAACTACGAGCAGTACTTC
TRBJ1-5 . TRBV2 . CASSPRDTTYSNQPQHF TGTGCCAGCAGTCCCAGGGACACAACTTATAGCAATCAGCCCCAGCATTTT
TRBJ2-5 once TRBV7-6 . CASSGILPRETQYF TGTGCCAGCAGCGGGATCCTACCGAGAGAGACCCAGTACTTC
TRBJ1-1 few TRBV5-1 . CASSLEGKTEAFF TGCGCCAGCAGCTTAGAAGGGAAAACTGAAGCTTTCTTT
TRBJ1-5 . TRBV19 . CASSMALDQPQHF TGTGCCAGTAGTATGGCGTTGGATCAGCCCCAGCATTTT
TRBJ2-2 . TRBV4-3 . CASSHDYSAGELFF TGCGCCAGCAGCCATGATTATAGCGCCGGGGAGCTGTTTTTT
TRBJ1-1 few TRBV7-2 TRBD1 CASSQDRGRPAFF TGTGCCAGCAGCCAGGACAGGGGGCGCCCAGCTTTCTTT
TRBJ2-1 . TRBV19 TRBD1 CASGDRYNEQFF TGTGCCTCAGGGGACAGGTACAATGAGCAGTTCTTC
TRBJ1-2 . TRBV28 TRBD1 CASSSSGGFNYGYTF TGTGCCAGCAGTTCCTCAGGGGGTTTTAACTATGGCTACACCTTC
TRBJ2-5 . TRBV4-3 . CASSQDRGTDLSETQYF TGCGCCAGCAGCCAAGATAGGGGCACAGACTTATCCGAGACCCAGTACTTC
TRBJ1-2 . TRBV28 . CASSLFTSPGSFNYGYTF TGTGCCAGCAGTTTATTCACCTCGCCAGGGAGTTTTAACTATGGCTACACCTTC
TRBJ2-3 . TRBV19 . CASSIDIYITDTQYF TGTGCCAGTAGTATAGACATATATATCACAGATACGCAGTATTTT
TRBJ1-2 . TRBV18 . CASSPPAGNYGYTF TGTGCCAGCTCACCACCGGCCGGGAACTATGGCTACACCTTC